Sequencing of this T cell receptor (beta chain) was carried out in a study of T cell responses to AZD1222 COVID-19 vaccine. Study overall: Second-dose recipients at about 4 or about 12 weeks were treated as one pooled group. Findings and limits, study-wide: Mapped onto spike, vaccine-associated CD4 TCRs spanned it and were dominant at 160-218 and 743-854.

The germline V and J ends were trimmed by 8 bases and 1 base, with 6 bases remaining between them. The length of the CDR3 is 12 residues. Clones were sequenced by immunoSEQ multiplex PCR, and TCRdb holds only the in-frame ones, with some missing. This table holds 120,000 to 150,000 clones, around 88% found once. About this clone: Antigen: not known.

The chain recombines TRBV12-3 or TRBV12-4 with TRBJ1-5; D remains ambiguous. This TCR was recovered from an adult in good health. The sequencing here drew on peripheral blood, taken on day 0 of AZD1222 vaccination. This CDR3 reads CASRVSNQPQHF. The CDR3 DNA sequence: TGTGCCAGCCGGGTGAGCAATCAGCCCCAGCATTTT.